Presented here are 16 T cell receptor beta chains from one specimen sequenced in a study of blood T cell repertoires in COVID-19. The table came from immunoSEQ multiplex PCR; TCRdb's copy has only in-frame clones and leaves some out. This table has about 200,000 clones, roughly 92% appearing once. The sample comprised peripheral blood. These TCRs come from a man aged 30-40 years with COVID-19, enrolled during active disease.

The J gene is TRBJ2-1, the V gene TRBV4-1; 8 bases are a match to TRBD2. This CDR3 has 16 residues. Unmatched junction bases numbered 6, after V lost 1 base and J lost 4 bases. Germline V gene data show CDR1 as MGHRA and CDR2 as YSYEKL. The CDR3, as DNA: TGCGCCAGCAGCCAAGTACCCAGCGGGGGTTACAATGAGCAGTTCTTC. Amino acids: CASSQVPSGGYNEQFF.

J is TRBJ1-1 and V is TRBV9; possible D gene TRBD1, 5 bases. The germline V and J ends were trimmed by 4 bases and 5 bases, with 18 bases remaining between them. CDR1 is SGDLS and CDR2 is YYNGEE in the germline V gene. The CDR3 contains 15 residues. This CDR3 is CASSQTRAGPTEAFF. The CDR3 DNA is TGTGCCAGCAGCCAAACTCGGGCGGGGCCGACTGAAGCTTTCTTT.

The chain combines TRBV19 with TRBJ1-2; weak D call: TRBD1 (6 bases). This CDR3 region has 13 residues. Trimming pared 5 bases from V and 9 bases from J, leaving 16 bases between. The germline V gene has CDR1 LNHDA and CDR2 SQIVND (reference sequence). The CDR3 reads CASSFRGEESYTF. The CDR3 DNA reads TGTGCCAGTAGTTTCAGGGGTGAGGAGAGCTACACCTTC.

The genes are TRBV6-5 and TRBJ1-1; no clear D gene. This CDR3 has 13 amino acids. V lost 8 bases and J 1 base, leaving 11 bases between the germline ends. The germline gives CDR1 MNHEY, CDR2 SVGAGI. The CDR3 DNA reads as TGTGCCAGCGCTCCGGCGGGGAACACTGAAGCTTTCTTT. Protein sequence: CASAPAGNTEAFF.

The V gene is TRBV27, the J gene TRBJ2-7, with TRBD1 identical over 8 bases. With 4 bases clipped from V and 2 bases from J, the junction kept 7 bases outside the gene matches. CDR1 MNHEY and CDR2 SMNVEV come from the germline V gene (reference sequence). The CDR3 is made up of 15 amino acids. CDR3 coding DNA: TGTGCCAGCAGTTCCCCTCAGGGGGCACCCTACGAGCAGTACTTC. It translates to CASSSPQGAPYEQYF.

The rearrangement uses TRBV2 and TRBJ2-1, with TRBD2 matching over 12 bases. Germline CDR1 and CDR2: SNHLY and FYNNEI. V dropped 6 bases and J dropped 6; count of bases not matched to a gene: 6. This CDR3 has 15 amino acids. The CDR3 nucleotides are TGTGCCAGCAGACCTCTAGCGGGGGGGCGCAATGAGCAGTTCTTC. It is translated as CASRPLAGGRNEQFF.

This chain's CDR3 is CATSSDSLNYGYTF. The CDR3 nucleotides are TGTGCCACCAGTTCGGACAGCCTGAACTATGGCTACACCTTC. The chain uses TRBV24-1 and TRBJ1-2; a possible D gene is TRBD1 (6 bases). The CDR3 runs 14 residues. CDR1 KGHDR and CDR2 SFDVKD come from the germline V gene. V lost 6 bases and J 2 bases, leaving 12 bases between the germline ends.

V gene TRBV19 combines with J gene TRBJ1-5; TRBD1 matches at 7 bases. CDR1 LNHDA and CDR2 SQIVND come from the germline V gene (reference sequence). Unmatched junction bases numbered 7, after V lost 5 bases and J lost 6 bases. This CDR3 has 14 residues. CDR3 sequence (DNA): TGTGCCAGTAGTGACGACAGGGTGAGTCAGCCCCAGCATTTT. Its translation: CASSDDRVSQPQHF.

The CDR3 nucleotides are TGTGCCAGCAGCTTTTCAAGCGGGAACACCGGGGAGCTGTTTTTT. This encodes CASSFSSGNTGELFF. The gene calls are TRBV11-2 and TRBJ2-2; maybe TRBD2 (5 bases). Trimming shortened V by 3 bases and J by 1 base, and 9 bases separated the two germline ends. The CDR3 has 15 residues. Germline assignment: CDR1 SGHAT and CDR2 FQNNGV.

The V and J genes are TRBV18 and TRBJ1-1; possible D gene TRBD1, 6 bases. Deletions cut 5 bases from V and 3 bases from J, with 16 bases between. Germline V gene sequence: CDR1 KGHSH, CDR2 LQKENI. This CDR3 is built from 15 residues. CDR3 region: CASSSTQGSDTEAFF. The DNA of the CDR3 is TGTGCCAGCTCATCTACTCAGGGGAGTGACACTGAAGCTTTCTTT.

This chain connects TRBV12-5 to TRBJ1-2, with no clear D. Deletions cut 6 bases from V and 8 bases from J, with 16 bases between. Per germline, CDR1 LGHNT and CDR2 FRNRAP. This CDR3 comprises 13 residues. The chain's CDR3 is CASGWTRRWGYTF. The CDR3 coding sequence is TGTGCTAGTGGGTGGACTAGGCGGTGGGGCTACACCTTC.

The chain links TRBV10-3 to TRBJ2-7; 7 bases are a match to TRBD1. CDR1 is ENHRY, CDR2 SYGVKD, per germline. CDR3 size: 13 residues. The ends lost 6 bases at V and 9 bases at J; junction bases unmatched: 11. CDR3 DNA: TGTGCCATCAGCCTAGACGAGGACAGGACGCAGTACTTC. This translates into CAISLDEDRTQYF.

The chain recombines TRBV11-2 with TRBJ2-7; 9 bases agree with TRBD1. CDR1 is SGHAT, CDR2 FQNNGV, per germline. Trimming removed 5 bases from V and 6 bases from J; junction bases left unmatched: 14. The CDR3 length is 16 residues. Written as DNA, the CDR3 is TGTGCCAGCAGCCTCTCGTCCGGGACAGGGCCACTCGAGCAGTACTTC. Translated: CASSLSSGTGPLEQYF.

V gene TRBV27 combines with J gene TRBJ2-1; 7 bases align to TRBD2. Unmatched junction bases numbered 7, after V lost 7 bases and J lost 7 bases. CDR3 size: 13 residues. The germline gives CDR1 MNHEY, CDR2 SMNVEV (reference sequence). CDR3 region: CASTTLGLNEQFF. In DNA, the CDR3 is TGTGCCAGCACCACGTTGGGACTAAATGAGCAGTTCTTC.

This chain joins TRBV28 and TRBJ1-6; D might be TRBD1 (5 bases). This CDR3 is built from 16 residues. Germline V lookup: CDR1 MDHEN, CDR2 SYDVKM. Trimming pared 2 bases from V and 7 bases from J, leaving 15 bases between. The CDR3 DNA follows: TGTGCCAGCAGTTTAAGGGGTCCAGTAAAAAATTCACCCCTCCACTTT. Amino acids: CASSLRGPVKNSPLHF.

The V call is TRBV10-2, the J call TRBJ2-7; D ambiguous. Germline V gene lookup returns CDR1 WSHSY and CDR2 SAAADI. V lost 6 bases to trimming and J lost 0 bases, with 6 bases between them. The CDR3 runs 12 residues. CDR3 loop: CASSPYSYEQYF. CDR3 DNA: TGCGCCAGCAGCCCTTACTCCTACGAGCAGTACTTC.